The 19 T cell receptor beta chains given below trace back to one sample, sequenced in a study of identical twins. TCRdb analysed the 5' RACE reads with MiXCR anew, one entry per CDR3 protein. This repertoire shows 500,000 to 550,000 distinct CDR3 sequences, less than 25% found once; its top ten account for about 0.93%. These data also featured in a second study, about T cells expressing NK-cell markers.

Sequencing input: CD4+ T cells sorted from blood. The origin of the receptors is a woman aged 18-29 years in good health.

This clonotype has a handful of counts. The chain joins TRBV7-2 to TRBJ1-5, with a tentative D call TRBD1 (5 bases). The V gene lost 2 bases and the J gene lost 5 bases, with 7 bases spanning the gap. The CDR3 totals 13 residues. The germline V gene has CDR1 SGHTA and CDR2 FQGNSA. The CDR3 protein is CASSLSGDQPQHF. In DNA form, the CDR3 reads TGTGCCAGCAGCTTATCGGGGGATCAGCCCCAGCATTTT. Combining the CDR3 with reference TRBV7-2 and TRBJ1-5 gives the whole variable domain GAGVSQSPSNKVTEKGKDVELRCDPISGHTALYWYRQSLGQGLEFLIYFQGNSAPDKSGLPSDRFSAERTGGSVSTLTIQRTQQEDSAVYLCASSLSGDQPQHFGDGTRLSIL.

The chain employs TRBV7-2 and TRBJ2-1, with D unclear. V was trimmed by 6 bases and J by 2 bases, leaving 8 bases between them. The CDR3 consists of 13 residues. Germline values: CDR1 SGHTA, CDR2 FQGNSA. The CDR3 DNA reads TGTGCCAGCAGTCTAAAGGCCTACAATGAGCAGTTCTTC. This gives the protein CASSLKAYNEQFF.

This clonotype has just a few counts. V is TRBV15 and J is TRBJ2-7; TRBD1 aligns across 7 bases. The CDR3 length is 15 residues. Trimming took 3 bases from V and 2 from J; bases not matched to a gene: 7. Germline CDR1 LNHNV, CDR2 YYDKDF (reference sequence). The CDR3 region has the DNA TGTGCCACCAGCAGGACCGGGACAGACCCCTACGAGCAGTACTTC. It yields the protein CATSRTGTDPYEQYF.

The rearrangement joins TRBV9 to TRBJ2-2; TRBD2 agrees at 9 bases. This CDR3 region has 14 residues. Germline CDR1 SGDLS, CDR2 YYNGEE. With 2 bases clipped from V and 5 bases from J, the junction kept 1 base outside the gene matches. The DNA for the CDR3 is TGTGCCAGCAGCGTTAGCGGGAGTACCGGGGAGCTGTTTTTT. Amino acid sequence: CASSVSGSTGELFF.

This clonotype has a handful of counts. DNA for the CDR3: TGTGCCACTGGACAGGGAAGTTCACCCCTCCACTTT. It encodes CATGQGSSPLHF. This chain joins TRBV6-6 and TRBJ1-6; 8 bases are shared with TRBD1. Germline lookup yields CDR1 MNHNY and CDR2 SVGAGI (reference sequence). This CDR3 contains 12 residues. J was trimmed by 9 bases and V by 10 bases; bases with no gene match: 5.

CDR3 nucleotide sequence: TGTGCCAGCAGCCCGATAGCGGGAGGGCCGCGCAATGAGCAGTTCTTC. It translates to CASSPIAGGPRNEQFF. The gene calls are TRBV7-6 and TRBJ2-1, with 11 bases that match TRBD2. Trimming at V came to 5 bases and at J to 6 bases, leaving 9 bases not matched to a gene. Germline values: CDR1 SGHVS, CDR2 FNYEAQ. The CDR3 spans 16 residues.

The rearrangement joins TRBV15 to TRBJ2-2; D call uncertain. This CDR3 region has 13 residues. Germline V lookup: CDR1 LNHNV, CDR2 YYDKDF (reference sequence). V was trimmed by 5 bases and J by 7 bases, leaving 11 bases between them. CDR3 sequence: CATSSLEIGELFF. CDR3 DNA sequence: TGTGCCACCAGCTCCTTGGAGATCGGGGAGCTGTTTTTT.

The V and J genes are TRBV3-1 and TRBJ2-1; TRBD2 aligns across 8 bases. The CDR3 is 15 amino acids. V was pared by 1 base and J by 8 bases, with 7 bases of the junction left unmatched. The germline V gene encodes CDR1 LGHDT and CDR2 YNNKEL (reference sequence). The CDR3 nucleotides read TGTGCCAGCAGCCAAGCGGGGGGGGGATTTTATGAGCAGTTCTTC. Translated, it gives CASSQAGGGFYEQFF.

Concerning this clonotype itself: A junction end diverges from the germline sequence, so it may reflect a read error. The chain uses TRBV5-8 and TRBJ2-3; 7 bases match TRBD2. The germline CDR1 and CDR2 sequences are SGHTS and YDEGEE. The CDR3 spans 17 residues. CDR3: CASSLRPSAGSTDTQYF. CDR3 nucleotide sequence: TGTGCTAGCAGCTTGAGGCCCTCAGCGGGGTCCACAGATACGCAGTATTTT. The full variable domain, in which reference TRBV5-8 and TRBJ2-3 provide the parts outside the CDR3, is EAGVTQSPTHLIKTRGQQATLRCSPISGHTSVYWYQQALGLGLQFLLWYDEGEERNRGNFPPRFSGRQFPNYSSELNVNALELEDSALYLCASSLRPSAGSTDTQYFGPGTRLTVL.

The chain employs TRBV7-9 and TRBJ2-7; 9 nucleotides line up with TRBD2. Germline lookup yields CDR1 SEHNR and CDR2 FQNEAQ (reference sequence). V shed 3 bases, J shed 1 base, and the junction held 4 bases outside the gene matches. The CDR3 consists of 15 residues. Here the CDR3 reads CASSFRLADSYEQYF. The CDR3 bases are TGTGCCAGCAGCTTTAGACTAGCGGATTCCTACGAGCAGTACTTC. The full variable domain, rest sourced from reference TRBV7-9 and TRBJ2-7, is DTGVSQNPRHKITKRGQNVTFRCDPISEHNRLYWYRQTLGQGPEFLTYFQNEAQLEKSRLLSDRFSAERPKGSFSTLEIQRTEQGDSAMYLCASSFRLADSYEQYFGPGTRLTVT.

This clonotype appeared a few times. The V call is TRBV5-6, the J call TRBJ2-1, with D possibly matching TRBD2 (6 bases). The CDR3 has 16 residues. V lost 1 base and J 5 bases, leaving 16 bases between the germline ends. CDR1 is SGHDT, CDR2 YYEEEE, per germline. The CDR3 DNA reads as TGTGCCAGCAGCTTGCCCGGGACTCCTAAAAACAATGAGCAGTTCTTC. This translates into CASSLPGTPKNNEQFF.

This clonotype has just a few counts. The CDR3 reads CSARDVGRELNNEQFF. The CDR3 bases are TGCAGTGCTAGAGATGTTGGGCGGGAGCTAAACAATGAGCAGTTCTTC. The chain combines TRBV20-1 with TRBJ2-1, with TRBD2 matching over 7 bases. Germline loops: CDR1 DFQATT, CDR2 SNEGSKA (reference sequence). J lost 5 bases, V lost 0 bases, and 10 bases had no gene match. The length of the CDR3 is 16 residues.

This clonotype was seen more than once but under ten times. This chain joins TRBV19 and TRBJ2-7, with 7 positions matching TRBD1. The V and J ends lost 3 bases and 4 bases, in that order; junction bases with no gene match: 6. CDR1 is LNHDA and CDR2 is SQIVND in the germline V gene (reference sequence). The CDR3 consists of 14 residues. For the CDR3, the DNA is TGTGCCAGTAGTATCCACAGGGGCAATTACGAGCAGTACTTC. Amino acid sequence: CASSIHRGNYEQYF.

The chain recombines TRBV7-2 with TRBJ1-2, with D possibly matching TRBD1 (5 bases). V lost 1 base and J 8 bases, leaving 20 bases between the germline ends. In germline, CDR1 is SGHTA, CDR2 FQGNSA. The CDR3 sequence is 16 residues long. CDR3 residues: CASSLVKGSSVMGYTF. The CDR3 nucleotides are TGTGCCAGCAGCTTAGTTAAGGGGTCATCCGTCATGGGCTACACCTTC.

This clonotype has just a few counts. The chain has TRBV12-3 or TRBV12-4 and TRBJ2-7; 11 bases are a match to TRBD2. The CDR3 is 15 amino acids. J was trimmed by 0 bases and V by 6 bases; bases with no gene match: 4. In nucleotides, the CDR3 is TGTGCCAGCAGCCTGGGACTAGCGGCCTCCTACGAGCAGTACTTC. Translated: CASSLGLAASYEQYF.

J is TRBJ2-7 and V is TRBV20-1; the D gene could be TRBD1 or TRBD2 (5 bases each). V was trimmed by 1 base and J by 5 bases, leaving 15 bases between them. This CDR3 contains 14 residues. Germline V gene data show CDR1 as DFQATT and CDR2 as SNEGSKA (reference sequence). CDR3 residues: CSARGPSGTHEQYF. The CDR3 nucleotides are TGCAGTGCTAGAGGACCCTCAGGGACCCACGAGCAGTACTTC.

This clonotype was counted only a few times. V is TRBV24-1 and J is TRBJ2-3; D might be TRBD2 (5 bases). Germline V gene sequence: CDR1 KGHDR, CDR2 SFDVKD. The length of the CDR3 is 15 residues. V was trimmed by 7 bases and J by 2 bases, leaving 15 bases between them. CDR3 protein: CATSAGGRNTDTQYF. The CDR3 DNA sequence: TGTGCCACCAGCGCAGGAGGCAGAAACACAGATACGCAGTATTTT.

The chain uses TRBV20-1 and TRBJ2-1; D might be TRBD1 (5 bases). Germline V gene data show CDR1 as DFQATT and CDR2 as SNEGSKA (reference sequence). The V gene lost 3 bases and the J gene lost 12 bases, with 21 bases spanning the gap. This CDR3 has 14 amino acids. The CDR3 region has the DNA TGCAGTGCTAGTAATGGGGTTGTCCGCCAGGGGCAGTTCTTC. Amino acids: CSASNGVVRQGQFF.

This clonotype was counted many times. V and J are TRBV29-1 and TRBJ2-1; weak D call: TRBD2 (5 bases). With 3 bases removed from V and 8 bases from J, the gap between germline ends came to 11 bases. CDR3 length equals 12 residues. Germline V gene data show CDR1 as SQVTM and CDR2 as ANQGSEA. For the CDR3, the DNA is TGCAGCGTTGATGGGAGATCGGATGAGCAGTTCTTC. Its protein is CSVDGRSDEQFF.